This TCR beta chain appears in the sequencing data of a study of blood T cells in healthy people across ages. Study conclusions and caveats: Naive and antigen-experienced cells were not separated, limiting conclusive comparison. It was found that TCR beta diversity correlated strongly with the percentage of naive T cells.

This clonotype showed up just a few times. Its antigen is currently unknown. Then a second PCR, running about 7 to 11 cycles, was carried out with a sample-barcoded 5' primer and a J-beta primer mix. There were at least 2.5 million CDR3-containing paired-end reads obtained from each sample. One entry per CDR3 protein results from TCRdb running MiXCR on the 5' RACE reads. The sample includes 1.5 million to 1.8 million distinct CDR3 sequences, 42% of them seen just once. Germline V gene data show CDR1 as SGHRS and CDR2 as YFSETQ. The V and J ends lost 7 bases and 5 bases, in that order; junction bases with no gene match: 6. The CDR3 is 14 amino acids.

This receptor was identified in a woman aged 18-29 years in good health. This chain uses TRBV5-1 with TRBJ2-1, with 10 positions matching TRBD1. Source material: blood. DNA for the CDR3: TGCGCCAGCTCTCGGACAGGGGGGGACAATGAGCAGTTCTTC. Protein: CASSRTGGDNEQFF.